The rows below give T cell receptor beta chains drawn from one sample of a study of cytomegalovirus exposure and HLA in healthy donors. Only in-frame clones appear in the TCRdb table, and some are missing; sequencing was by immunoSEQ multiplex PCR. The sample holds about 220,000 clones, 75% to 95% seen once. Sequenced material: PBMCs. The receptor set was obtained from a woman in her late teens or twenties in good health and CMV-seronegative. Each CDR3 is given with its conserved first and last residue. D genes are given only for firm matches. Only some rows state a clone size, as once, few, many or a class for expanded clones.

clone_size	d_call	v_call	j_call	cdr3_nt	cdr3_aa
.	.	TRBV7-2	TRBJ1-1	TGTGCCAGCAGCTCGGGACTCTACGCGGCGAACACTGAAGCTTTCTTT	CASSSGLYAANTEAFF
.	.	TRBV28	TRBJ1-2	TGTGCCAGCAGTACTCGACAGGAGAACTATGGCTACACCTTC	CASSTRQENYGYTF
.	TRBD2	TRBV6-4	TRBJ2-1	TGTGCCAGCAGTGACTCGGGGCTAGCGGAAAACAATGAGCAGTTCTTC	CASSDSGLAENNEQFF
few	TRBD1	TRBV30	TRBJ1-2	TGTGCCTCTAGACAGGGCGCTAACTATGGCTACACCTTC	CASRQGANYGYTF
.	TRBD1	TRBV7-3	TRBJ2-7	TGTGCCAGCAGCCGCCCGGGACAGAGCTACGAGCAGTACTTC	CASSRPGQSYEQYF
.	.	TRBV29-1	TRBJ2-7	TGCAGCGTTGTCCCTCGACTAGATTCCTACGAGCAGTACTTC	CSVVPRLDSYEQYF
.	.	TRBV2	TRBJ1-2	TGTGCCAGCAGTTTTCCGGGCCAGGGTCATGGCTACACCTTC	CASSFPGQGHGYTF
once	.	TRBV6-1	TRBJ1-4	TGTGCCAGCAGTCGGACACCAGATGAAAAACTGTTTTTT	CASSRTPDEKLFF
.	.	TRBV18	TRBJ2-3	TGTGCCAGCTCTTTACCGGGACTCCGACTCACAGATACGCAGTATTTT	CASSLPGLRLTDTQYF
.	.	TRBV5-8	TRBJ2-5	TGTGCCAGCAGCTCTTTAGTTGGATGGGCGGAGACCCAGTACTTC	CASSSLVGWAETQYF
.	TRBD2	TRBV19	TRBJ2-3	TGTGCCAGTAGCATCCGGGGACTAGCGCGCACAGATACGCAGTATTTT	CASSIRGLARTDTQYF
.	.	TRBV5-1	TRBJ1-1	TGCGCCAGCAGCCTCAGGGGGAACACTGAAGCTTTCTTT	CASSLRGNTEAFF
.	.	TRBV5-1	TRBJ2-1	TGCGCCAGCAGGGACTTCTCGAGGGATTACAATGAGCAGTTCTTC	CASRDFSRDYNEQFF
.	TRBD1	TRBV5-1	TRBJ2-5	TGCGCCAGCAGCTGGACGCCGGGACAGAGGGAGACCCAGTACTTC	CASSWTPGQRETQYF
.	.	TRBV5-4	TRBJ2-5	TGTGCCAGCAGCCTTGCGGGGGAGACCCAGTACTTC	CASSLAGETQYF
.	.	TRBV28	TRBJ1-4	TGTGCCAGCAGTCTGTTGGGGGGTCGAGAAAAACTGTTTTTT	CASSLLGGREKLFF
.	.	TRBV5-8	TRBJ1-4	TGTGCCAGCAGCTTGAGGGGGATGAGATCTAATGAAAAACTGTTTTTT	CASSLRGMRSNEKLFF
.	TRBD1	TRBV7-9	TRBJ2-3	TGTGCCAGCAGCCTGAGGACAGGGAGCACAGATACGCAGTATTTT	CASSLRTGSTDTQYF
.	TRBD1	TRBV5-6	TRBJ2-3	TGTGCCAGCAGCTTGGAGAGGACAGGGGGCCCCACAGATACGCAGTATTTT	CASSLERTGGPTDTQYF
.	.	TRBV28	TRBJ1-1	TGTGCCAGCAGACCAGGTAACACTGAAGCTTTCTTT	CASRPGNTEAFF
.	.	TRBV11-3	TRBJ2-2	TGTGCCAGCAGCCCAGGCGGGACTGGGAACACCGGGGAGCTGTTTTTT	CASSPGGTGNTGELFF
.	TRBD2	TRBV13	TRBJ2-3	TGTGCCAGCAGCTTACGCGGGAGTGGGGGTTTAGATACGCAGTATTTT	CASSLRGSGGLDTQYF
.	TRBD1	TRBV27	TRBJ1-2	TGTGCCAGCAGGGCCCTACAGGGGGCGGACGGCTACACCTTC	CASRALQGADGYTF
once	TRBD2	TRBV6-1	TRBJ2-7	TGTGCCAGCCGGGGGGGTCCCTACGAGCAGTACTTC	CASRGGPYEQYF
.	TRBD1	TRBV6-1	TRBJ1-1	TGTGCCAGCAGCCAACAGGGGAGGAACACTGAAGCTTTCTTT	CASSQQGRNTEAFF
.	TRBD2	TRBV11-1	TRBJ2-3	TGTGCCAGCAGCTTAGGCGGGAGGGCCGGAATTTGGGTCGATACGCAGTATTTT	CASSLGGRAGIWVDTQYF
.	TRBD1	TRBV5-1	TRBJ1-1	TGCGCCAGCAGCTTGTGGTCAGGGGGGAACACTGAAGCTTTCTTT	CASSLWSGGNTEAFF
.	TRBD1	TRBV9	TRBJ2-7	TGTGCCAGCAGCGCCTGGTTACCGGGACAGCCCCCCGTAGGTCCCAGCTACGAGCAGTACTTC	CASSAWLPGQPPVGPSYEQYF
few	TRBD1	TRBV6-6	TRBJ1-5	TGTGCCAGCACCGGACAGGGGGCTGGAAATCAGCCCCAGCATTTT	CASTGQGAGNQPQHF
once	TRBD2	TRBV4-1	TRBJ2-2	TGCGCCAGCAGCCAATTGCGGGAGGATGACGGGGAGCTGTTTTTT	CASSQLREDDGELFF
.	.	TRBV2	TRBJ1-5	TGTGCCAGCAGTGTAACACAGGGTCAGCCCCAGCATTTT	CASSVTQGQPQHF
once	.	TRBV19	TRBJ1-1	TGTGCCAGTAGTCTTGACAGGAACACTGAAGCTTTCTTT	CASSLDRNTEAFF
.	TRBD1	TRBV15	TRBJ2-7	TGTGCCACCAGCAGAGCCCCGAGGACAGGGGGCAGGTACGAGCAGTACTTC	CATSRAPRTGGRYEQYF
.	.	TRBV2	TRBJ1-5	TGTGCCAGCGGGGTCAGGGAAGTGGGGAATCAGCCCCAGCATTTT	CASGVREVGNQPQHF
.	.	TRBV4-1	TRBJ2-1	TGCGCCAGCAGCCAAGTTGCTAAGCGGGTATACAATGAGCAGTTCTTC	CASSQVAKRVYNEQFF
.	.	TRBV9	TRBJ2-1	TGTGCCAGCAGCGTAGAAGGGACACCGACCACCTACAATGAGCAGTTCTTC	CASSVEGTPTTYNEQFF
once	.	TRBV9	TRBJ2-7	TGTGCCAGCAGCGCGAGGGGGGGACAGGAATACGAGCAGTACTTC	CASSARGGQEYEQYF
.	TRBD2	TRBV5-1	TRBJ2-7	TGCGCCAGCAGCTTGGAATCACTAGCGGGAGTCTACGAGCAGTACTTC	CASSLESLAGVYEQYF
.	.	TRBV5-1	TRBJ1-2	TGCGCCAGCAGCTTGGTACGGGTAGACTATGGCTACACCTTC	CASSLVRVDYGYTF
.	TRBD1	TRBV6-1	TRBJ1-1	TGTGCCAGCAGTGCGCGCACAGGGGCCACTGAAGCTTTCTTT	CASSARTGATEAFF
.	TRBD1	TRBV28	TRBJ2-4	TGTGCCAGCAGCTCGGGGACAGTGGGTGATGGAAACATTCAGTACTTC	CASSSGTVGDGNIQYF
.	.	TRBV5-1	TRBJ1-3	TGCGCCAGCAGCTCTGCCGGGACTGGAAACACCATATATTTT	CASSSAGTGNTIYF
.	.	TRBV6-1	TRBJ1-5	TGTGCCAGCAGTGAAAAAGCCGTAGCCTGGAATCAGCCCCAGCATTTT	CASSEKAVAWNQPQHF
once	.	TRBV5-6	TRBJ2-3	TGTGCCAGCAGCCTTATTCCTCGGCTAGAGGTTATTGAAGATACGCAGTATTTT	CASSLIPRLEVIEDTQYF
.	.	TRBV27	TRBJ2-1	TGTGCCAGCAGTTTATTCTCCGGAGGGGACAATGAGCAGTTCTTC	CASSLFSGGDNEQFF
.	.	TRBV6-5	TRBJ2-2	TGTGCCAGCAGTTATAGAGTTAGCCCCCCCGGGGAGCTGTTTTTT	CASSYRVSPPGELFF
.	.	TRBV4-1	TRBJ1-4	TGCGCCAGCAGCCAAGATTCGGGGATGGATGAAAAACTGTTTTTT	CASSQDSGMDEKLFF
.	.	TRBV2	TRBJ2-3	TGTGCCAGCAGTGAAGGGGCTGATACGCAGTATTTT	CASSEGADTQYF
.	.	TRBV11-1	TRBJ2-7	TGTGCCAGCAGCTTAGCCCAGGTGACAACCTTGAACTACGAGCAGTACTTC	CASSLAQVTTLNYEQYF
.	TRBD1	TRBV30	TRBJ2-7	TGTGCCTGGAACAGGGGGCGAAGGAGCTACGAGCAGTACTTC	CAWNRGRRSYEQYF
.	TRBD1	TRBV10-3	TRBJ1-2	TGTGCCATCAGTGCGGGACAGGCTACGAACTATGGCTACACCTTC	CAISAGQATNYGYTF
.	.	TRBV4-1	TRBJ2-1	TGCGCCAGCAGCCACCGTACCGGGATCGACAAGGCCTACAATGAGCAGTTCTTC	CASSHRTGIDKAYNEQFF
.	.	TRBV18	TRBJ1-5	TGTGCCAGCTCACCACAGAGGGGGTCGGAGCAGCCCCAGCATTTT	CASSPQRGSEQPQHF
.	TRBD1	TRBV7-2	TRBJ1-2	TGTGCCAGCAGCTTAGTCTGGTCAGGACAGGGAAGTACCTTC	CASSLVWSGQGSTF
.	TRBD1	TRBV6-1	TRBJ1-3	TGTGCCAGCAGCGGTGGACAGGGGGTAAACACCATATATTTT	CASSGGQGVNTIYF
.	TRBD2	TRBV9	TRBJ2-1	TGTGCCAGCAGCGGAGCCCTGGCGGGAGGGTACAATGAGCAGTTCTTC	CASSGALAGGYNEQFF
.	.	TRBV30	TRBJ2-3	TGTGCCTGGCGGAGGGCGTCCACAGATACGCAGTATTTT	CAWRRASTDTQYF